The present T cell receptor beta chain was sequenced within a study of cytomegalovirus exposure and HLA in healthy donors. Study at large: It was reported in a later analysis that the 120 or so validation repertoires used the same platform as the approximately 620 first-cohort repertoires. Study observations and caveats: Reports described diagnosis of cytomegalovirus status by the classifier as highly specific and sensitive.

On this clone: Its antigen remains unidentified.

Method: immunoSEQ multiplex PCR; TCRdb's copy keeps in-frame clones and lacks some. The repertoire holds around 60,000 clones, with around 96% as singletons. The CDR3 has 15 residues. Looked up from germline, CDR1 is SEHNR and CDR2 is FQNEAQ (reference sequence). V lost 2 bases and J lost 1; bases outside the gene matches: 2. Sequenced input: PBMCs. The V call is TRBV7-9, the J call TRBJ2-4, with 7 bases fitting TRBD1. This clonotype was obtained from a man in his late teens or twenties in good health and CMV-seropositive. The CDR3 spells CASSLTGVAKNIQYF. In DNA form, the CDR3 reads TGTGCCAGCAGCTTAACAGGGGTCGCCAAAAACATTCAGTACTTC. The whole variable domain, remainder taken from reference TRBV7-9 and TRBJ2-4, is DTGVSQNPRHKITKRGQNVTFRCDPISEHNRLYWYRQTLGQGPEFLTYFQNEAQLEKSRLLSDRFSAERPKGSFSTLEIQRTEQGDSAMYLCASSLTGVAKNIQYFGAGTRLSVL.